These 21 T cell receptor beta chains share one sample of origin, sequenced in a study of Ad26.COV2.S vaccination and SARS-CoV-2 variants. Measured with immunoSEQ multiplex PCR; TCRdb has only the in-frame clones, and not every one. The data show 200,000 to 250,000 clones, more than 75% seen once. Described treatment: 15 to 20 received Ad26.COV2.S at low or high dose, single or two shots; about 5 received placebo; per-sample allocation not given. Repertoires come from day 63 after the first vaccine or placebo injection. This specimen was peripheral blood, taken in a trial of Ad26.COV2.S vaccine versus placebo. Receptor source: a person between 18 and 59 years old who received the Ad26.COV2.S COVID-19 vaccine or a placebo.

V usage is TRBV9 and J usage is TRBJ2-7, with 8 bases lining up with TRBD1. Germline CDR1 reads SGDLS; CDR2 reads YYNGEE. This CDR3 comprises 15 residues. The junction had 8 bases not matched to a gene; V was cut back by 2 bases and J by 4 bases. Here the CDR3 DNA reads TGTGCCAGCAGCGTTGGGTCAGGGGGCGAATACGAGCAGTACTTC. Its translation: CASSVGSGGEYEQYF.

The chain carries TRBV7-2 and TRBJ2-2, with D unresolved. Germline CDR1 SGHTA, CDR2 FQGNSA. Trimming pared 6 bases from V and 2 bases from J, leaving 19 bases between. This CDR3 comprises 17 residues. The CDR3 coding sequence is TGTGCCAGCAGATCCCCCACATCCCCTCGCAACACCGGGGAGCTGTTTTTT. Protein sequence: CASRSPTSPRNTGELFF.

CDR3 bases: TGTGCCAGCAGCCCGACAGGGGGCAGGACCGGAACCTACGAGCAGTACTTC. Protein product: CASSPTGGRTGTYEQYF. J is TRBJ2-7 and V is TRBV3-1 (or the pseudogene TRBV3-2); the match to TRBD1 covers 10 bases. Germline loops: CDR1 LGHDT, CDR2 YNNKEL (reference sequence). After removal of 4 bases from V and 2 bases from J, the junction contained 11 bases not matched to a gene. This CDR3 has 17 amino acids.

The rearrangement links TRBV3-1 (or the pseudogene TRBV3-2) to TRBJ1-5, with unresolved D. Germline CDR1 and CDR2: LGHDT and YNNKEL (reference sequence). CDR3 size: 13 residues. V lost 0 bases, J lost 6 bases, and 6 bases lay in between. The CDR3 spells CASSQDFGQPQHF. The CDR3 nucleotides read TGTGCCAGCAGCCAAGATTTTGGTCAGCCCCAGCATTTT.

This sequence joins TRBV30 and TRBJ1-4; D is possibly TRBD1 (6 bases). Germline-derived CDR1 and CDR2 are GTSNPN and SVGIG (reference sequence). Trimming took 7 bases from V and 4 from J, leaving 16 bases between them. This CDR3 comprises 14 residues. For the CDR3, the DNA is TGTGCCTTGACCGTAGGACAGCTTAATGAAAAACTGTTTTTT. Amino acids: CALTVGQLNEKLFF.

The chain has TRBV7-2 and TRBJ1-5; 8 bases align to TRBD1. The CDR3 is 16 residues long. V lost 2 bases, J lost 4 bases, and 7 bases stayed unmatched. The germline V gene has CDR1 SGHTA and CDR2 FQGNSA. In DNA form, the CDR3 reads TGTGCCAGCAGCTTAAATGGACAGGGAGGTAATCAGCCCCAGCATTTT. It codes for CASSLNGQGGNQPQHF.

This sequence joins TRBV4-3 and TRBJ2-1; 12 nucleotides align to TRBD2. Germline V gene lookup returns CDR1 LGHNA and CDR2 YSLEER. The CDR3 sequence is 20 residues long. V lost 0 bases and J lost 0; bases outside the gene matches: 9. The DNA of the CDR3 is TGCGCCAGCAGCCAAGATCTCACGGGACTAGCGGGCTTCTCCTACAATGAGCAGTTCTTC. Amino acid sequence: CASSQDLTGLAGFSYNEQFF.

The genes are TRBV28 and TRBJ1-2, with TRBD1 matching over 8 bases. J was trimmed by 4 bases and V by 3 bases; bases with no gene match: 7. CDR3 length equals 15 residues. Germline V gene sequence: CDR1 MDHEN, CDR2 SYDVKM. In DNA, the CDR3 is TGTGCCAGCAGTTTGCCAGGGGGCGTTGGCTATGGCTACACCTTC. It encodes CASSLPGGVGYGYTF.

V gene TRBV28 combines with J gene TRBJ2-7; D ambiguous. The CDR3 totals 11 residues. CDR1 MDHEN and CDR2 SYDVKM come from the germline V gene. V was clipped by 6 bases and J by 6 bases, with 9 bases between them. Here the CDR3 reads CASSLDVEQYF. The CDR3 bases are TGTGCCAGCAGCTTAGACGTCGAGCAGTACTTC.

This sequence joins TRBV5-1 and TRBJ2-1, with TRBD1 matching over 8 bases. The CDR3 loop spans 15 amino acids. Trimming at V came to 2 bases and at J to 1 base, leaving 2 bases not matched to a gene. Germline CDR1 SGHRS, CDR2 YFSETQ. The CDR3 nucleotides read TGCGCCAGCAGCTTCCGGACAGGGTCCTACAATGAGCAGTTCTTC. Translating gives CASSFRTGSYNEQFF.

This CDR3 is CASGGDRGDYEQYF. CDR3 in DNA: TGTGCCAGCGGGGGGGACAGGGGCGACTACGAGCAGTACTTC. The chain has TRBV27 and TRBJ2-7; 10 bases line up with TRBD1. Germline V gene sequence: CDR1 MNHEY, CDR2 SMNVEV (reference sequence). Germline trimming cut 8 bases from V and 3 bases from J; bases unmatched to any gene: 7. The CDR3 covers 14 residues.

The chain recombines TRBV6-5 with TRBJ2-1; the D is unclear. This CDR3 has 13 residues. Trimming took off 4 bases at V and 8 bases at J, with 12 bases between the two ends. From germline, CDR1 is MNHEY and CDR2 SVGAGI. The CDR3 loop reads CASSFDLSDEQFF. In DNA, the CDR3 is TGTGCCAGCAGTTTCGACTTGAGCGATGAGCAGTTCTTC.

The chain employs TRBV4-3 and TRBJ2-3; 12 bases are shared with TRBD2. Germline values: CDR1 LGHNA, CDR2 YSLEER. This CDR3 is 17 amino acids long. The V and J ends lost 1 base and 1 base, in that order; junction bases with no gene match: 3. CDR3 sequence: CASSQASSGGGTDTQYF. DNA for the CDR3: TGCGCCAGCAGCCAAGCATCTAGCGGGGGGGGCACAGATACGCAGTATTTT.

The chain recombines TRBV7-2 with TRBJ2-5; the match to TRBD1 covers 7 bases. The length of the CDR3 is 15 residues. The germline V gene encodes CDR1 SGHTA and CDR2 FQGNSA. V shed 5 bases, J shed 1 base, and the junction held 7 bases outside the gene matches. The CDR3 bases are TGTGCCAGCAGCACCACCGGGACAGCCCAAGAGACCCAGTACTTC. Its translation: CASSTTGTAQETQYF.

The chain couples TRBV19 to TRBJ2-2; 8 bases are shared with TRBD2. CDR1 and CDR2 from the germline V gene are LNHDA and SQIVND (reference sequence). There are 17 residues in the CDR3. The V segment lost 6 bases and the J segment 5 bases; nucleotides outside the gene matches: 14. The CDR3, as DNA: TGTGCCAGTAGGGAGAGGGGTGGACTAGCATCGACCGGGGAGCTGTTTTTT. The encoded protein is CASRERGGLASTGELFF.

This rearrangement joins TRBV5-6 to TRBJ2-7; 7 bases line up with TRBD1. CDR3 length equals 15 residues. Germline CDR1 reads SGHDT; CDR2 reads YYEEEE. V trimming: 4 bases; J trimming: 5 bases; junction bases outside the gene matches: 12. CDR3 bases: TGTGCCAGCAGCAGGGTTGACAGGGATGCGGACGAGCAGTACTTC. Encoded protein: CASSRVDRDADEQYF.

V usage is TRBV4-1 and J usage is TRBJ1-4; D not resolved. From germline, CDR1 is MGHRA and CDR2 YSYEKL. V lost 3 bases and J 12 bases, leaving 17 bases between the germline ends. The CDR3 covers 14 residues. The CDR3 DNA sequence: TGCGCCAGCAGCCATCCTATATGGCCGAGTGAACTGTTTTTT. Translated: CASSHPIWPSELFF.

The CDR3 sequence: CASSGRGVYEQYF. The CDR3 region has the DNA TGTGCCAGCAGCGGCCGGGGGGTCTACGAGCAGTACTTC. The chain has TRBV7-2 and TRBJ2-7; 7 bases are shared with TRBD2. CDR1 and CDR2 (germline): SGHTA, FQGNSA. The CDR3 covers 13 residues. V was pared by 5 bases and J by 3 bases, with 4 bases of the junction left unmatched. Full variable domain (rest looked up from reference TRBV7-2 and TRBJ2-7): GAGVSQSPSNKVTEKGKDVELRCDPISGHTALYWYRQSLGQGLEFLIYFQGNSAPDKSGLPSDRFSAERTGGSVSTLTIQRTQQEDSAVYLCASSGRGVYEQYFGPGTRLTVT.

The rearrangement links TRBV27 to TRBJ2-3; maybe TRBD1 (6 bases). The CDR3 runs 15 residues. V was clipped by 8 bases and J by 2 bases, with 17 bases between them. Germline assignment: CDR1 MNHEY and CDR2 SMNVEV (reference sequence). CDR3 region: CASAPGAHYTDTQYF. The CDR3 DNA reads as TGTGCCAGCGCCCCAGGGGCCCATTACACAGATACGCAGTATTTT.

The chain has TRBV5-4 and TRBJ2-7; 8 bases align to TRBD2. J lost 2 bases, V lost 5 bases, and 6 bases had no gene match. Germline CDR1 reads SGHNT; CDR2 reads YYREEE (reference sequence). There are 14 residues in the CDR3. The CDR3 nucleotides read TGTGCCAGCAGAGACGAACTAGCGGCCTACGAGCAGTACTTC. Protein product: CASRDELAAYEQYF.

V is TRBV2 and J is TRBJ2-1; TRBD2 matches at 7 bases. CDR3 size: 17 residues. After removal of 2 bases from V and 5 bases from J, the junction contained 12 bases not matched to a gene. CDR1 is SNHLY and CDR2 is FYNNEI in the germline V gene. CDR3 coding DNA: TGTGCCAGCAGTGAAACCCCTGGGGGGGAGCAACACAATGAGCAGTTCTTC. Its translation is CASSETPGGEQHNEQFF.